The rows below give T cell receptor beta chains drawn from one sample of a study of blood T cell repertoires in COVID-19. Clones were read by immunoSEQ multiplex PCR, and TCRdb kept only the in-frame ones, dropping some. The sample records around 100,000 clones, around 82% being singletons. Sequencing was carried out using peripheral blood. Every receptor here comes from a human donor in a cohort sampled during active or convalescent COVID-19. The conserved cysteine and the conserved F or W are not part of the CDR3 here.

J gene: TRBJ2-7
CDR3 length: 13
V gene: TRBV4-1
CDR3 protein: ASSQETSGVYEQY

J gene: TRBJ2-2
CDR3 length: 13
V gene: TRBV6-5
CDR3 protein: ASSYQGGNTGELF

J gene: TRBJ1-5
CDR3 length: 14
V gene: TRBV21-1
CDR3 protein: ASSIHSGTGSQPQH

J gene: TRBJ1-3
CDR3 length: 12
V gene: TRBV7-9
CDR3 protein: ASSLGGLGNTIY

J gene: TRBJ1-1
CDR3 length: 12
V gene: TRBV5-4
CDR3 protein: ASSFVARNTEAF

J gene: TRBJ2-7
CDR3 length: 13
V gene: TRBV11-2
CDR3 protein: ASSLDDWGGYEQY

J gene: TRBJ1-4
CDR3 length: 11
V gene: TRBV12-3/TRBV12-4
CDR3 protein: ASRGTGPEKLF

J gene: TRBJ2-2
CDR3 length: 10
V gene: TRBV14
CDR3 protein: ASSAYVGELF

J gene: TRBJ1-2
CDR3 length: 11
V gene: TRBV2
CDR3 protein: ASSQTGSSGYT

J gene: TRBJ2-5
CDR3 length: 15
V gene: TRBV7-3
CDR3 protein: ASSLTGGPGPRETQY

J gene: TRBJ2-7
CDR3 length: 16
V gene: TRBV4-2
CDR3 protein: ASSQGADRDDYSYEQY

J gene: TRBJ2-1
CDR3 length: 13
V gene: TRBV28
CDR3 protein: ASRDGQGGNNEQF

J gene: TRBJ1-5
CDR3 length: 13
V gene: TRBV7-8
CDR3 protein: ASSPGTVSNQPQH

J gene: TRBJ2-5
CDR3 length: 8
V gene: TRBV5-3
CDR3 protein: ARTRGIQY

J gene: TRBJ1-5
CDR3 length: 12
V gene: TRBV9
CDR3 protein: ASSAQGDNQPQH

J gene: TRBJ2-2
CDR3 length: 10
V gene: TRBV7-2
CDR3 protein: ASSLPAGELF

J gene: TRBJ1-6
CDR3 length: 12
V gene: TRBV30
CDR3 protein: AWSPGTGGSPLH

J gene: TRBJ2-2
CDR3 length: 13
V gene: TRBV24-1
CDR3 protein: ATSTGTGYTGELF

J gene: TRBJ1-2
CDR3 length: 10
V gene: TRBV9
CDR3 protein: ASSSGPGGYT

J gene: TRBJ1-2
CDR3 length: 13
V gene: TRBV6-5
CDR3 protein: ASSRQAQGDYGYT

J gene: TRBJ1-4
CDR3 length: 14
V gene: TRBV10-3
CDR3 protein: AISEDRGRMNEKLF

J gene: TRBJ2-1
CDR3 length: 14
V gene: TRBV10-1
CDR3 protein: ASSDPLAGPNNEQF

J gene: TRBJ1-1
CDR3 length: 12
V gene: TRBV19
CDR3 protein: ASSFQTGNTEAF

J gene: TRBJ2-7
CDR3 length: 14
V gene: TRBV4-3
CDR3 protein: ASSQDFRTIMYEQY

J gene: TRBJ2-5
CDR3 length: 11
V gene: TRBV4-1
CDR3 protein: ASSREEGETQY

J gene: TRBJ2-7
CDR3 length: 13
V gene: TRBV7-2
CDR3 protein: ASSSRTGGANEQY

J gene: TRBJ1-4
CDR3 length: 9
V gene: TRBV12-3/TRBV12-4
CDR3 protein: ASSSNEKLF

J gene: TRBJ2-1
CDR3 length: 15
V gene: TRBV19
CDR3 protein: ASSIGGRGASYNEQF

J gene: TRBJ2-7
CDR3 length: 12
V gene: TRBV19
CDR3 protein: ASSIETGVGEQY

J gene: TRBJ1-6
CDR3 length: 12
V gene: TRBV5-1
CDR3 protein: ASSLTDRNSPLH

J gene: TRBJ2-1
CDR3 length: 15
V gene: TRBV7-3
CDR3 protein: ASSLTADRGSYNEQF

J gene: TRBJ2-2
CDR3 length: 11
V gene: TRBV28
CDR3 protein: ASNGRGTGELF

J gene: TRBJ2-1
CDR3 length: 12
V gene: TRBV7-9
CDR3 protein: ASSSRQDGNEQF

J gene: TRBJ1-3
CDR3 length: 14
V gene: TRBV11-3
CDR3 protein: ASSLDLSGFGNTIY

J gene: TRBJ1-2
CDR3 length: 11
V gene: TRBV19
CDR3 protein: ASSLGQFYGYT

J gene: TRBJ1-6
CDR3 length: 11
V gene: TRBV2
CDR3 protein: ALESGQHSPLH

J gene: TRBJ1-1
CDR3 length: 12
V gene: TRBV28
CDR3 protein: ASSFLTTTGEAF

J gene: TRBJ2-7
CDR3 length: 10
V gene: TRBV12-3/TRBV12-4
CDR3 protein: ASSPRGYEQY

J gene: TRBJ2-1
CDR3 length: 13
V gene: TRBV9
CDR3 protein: ASSVGLAGFDEQF

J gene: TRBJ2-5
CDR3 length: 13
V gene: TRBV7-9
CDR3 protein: ASSLGDRLGETQY

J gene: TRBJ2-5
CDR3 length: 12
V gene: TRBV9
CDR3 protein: ASSVSGAGETQY

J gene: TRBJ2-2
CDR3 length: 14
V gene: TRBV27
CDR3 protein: ASSLGVLVNTGELF

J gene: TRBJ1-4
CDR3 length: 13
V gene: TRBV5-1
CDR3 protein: ASSLQGVTNEKLF

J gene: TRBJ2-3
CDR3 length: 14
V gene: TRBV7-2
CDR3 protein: ASSLAGGASTDTQY

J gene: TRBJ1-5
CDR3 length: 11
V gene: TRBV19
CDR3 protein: ASQGQERRPQH

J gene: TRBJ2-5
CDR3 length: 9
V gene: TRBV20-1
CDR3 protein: SARQQETQY

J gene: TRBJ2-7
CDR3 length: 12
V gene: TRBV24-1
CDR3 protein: ATSDSRDAAEQY

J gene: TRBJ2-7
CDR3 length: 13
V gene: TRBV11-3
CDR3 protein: ASSIRSGLSYEQY

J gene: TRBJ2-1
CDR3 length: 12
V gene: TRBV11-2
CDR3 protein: ASSSGQPFNEQF

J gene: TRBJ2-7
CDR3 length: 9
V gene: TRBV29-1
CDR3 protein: SVEEKREQY

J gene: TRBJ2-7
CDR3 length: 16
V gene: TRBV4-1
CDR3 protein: ASSQRGSLAGRSYEQY

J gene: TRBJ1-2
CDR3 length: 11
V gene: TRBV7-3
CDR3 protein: ASSLTGEGGYT

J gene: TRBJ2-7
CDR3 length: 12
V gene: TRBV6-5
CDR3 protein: ASSPPGTPYEQY

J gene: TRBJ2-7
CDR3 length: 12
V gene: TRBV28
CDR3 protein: ASSLRARVGEQY